One sample yielded the 15 T cell receptor beta chains listed below, sequenced in a study of OX40 agonist ivuxolimab in advanced cancers. Clones were sequenced by immunoSEQ multiplex PCR, and TCRdb holds only the in-frame ones, with some missing. Altogether 68,000 or so clones are present, 86% being singletons, with the ten largest covering around 8.2%. The sample here was CD4+ or CD8+ T cells sorted from blood, taken in a trial of the OX40 agonist ivuxolimab. The origin of the receptors is an adult with an advanced solid tumor such as melanoma, head and neck, liver or kidney cancer.

The chain joins TRBV5-5 to TRBJ2-5; either TRBD1 or TRBD2 may fit D (6 bases each). Germline V gene sequence: CDR1 SGHKS, CDR2 YYEKEE (reference sequence). CDR3 length equals 13 residues. V shed 9 bases and J shed 1 base, with 13 bases lying between them. The CDR3 is CATRGGLQETQYF. For the CDR3, the DNA is TGTGCCACCCGAGGGGGGCTCCAAGAGACCCAGTACTTC. The whole variable domain, remainder taken from reference TRBV5-5 and TRBJ2-5, is DAGVTQSPTHLIKTRGQQVTLRCSPISGHKSVSWYQQVLGQGPQFIFQYYEKEERGRGNFPDRFSARQFPNYSSELNVNALLLGDSALYLCATRGGLQETQYFGPGTRLLVL.

This clone was counted between two and nine times. J is TRBJ1-1 and V is TRBV30, with D possibly TRBD1 on 5 matching bases. Between the trimmed V and J ends, which lost 5 bases and 4 bases, there was a span of 14 bases. In germline, CDR1 is GTSNPN, CDR2 SVGIG (reference sequence). This CDR3 contains 13 residues. The CDR3 here is CAWELTRGTEAFF. The DNA for the CDR3 is TGTGCCTGGGAGCTTACAAGGGGCACTGAAGCTTTCTTT.

By share, this clone counts as medium-sized. J is TRBJ2-7 and V is TRBV11-2, with a weak D call TRBD2 (6 bases). This CDR3 is built from 13 residues. From germline, CDR1 is SGHAT and CDR2 FQNNGV. Trimming pared 1 base from V and 6 bases from J, leaving 10 bases between. CDR3 sequence: CASSLVGGSEQYF. CDR3 nucleotides: TGTGCCAGCAGCTTAGTTGGGGGGAGCGAGCAGTACTTC.

The V and J genes are TRBV2 and TRBJ1-6; D not certain. The germline CDR1 and CDR2 sequences are SNHLY and FYNNEI. The ends were cut back, 8 bases at V and 5 bases at J, with 13 bases in the middle. The CDR3 runs to 14 residues. CDR3: CASGAQINNSPLHF. The DNA of the CDR3 is TGTGCCAGCGGCGCCCAGATAAATAATTCACCCCTCCACTTT.

The rearrangement joins TRBV7-2 to TRBJ1-1; D call uncertain. The CDR3 consists of 13 residues. With 1 base removed from V and 12 bases from J, the gap between germline ends came to 15 bases. CDR1 and CDR2 from the germline V gene are SGHTA and FQGNSA. CDR3 loop: CASSLDRYSETFF. As DNA, the CDR3 is TGTGCCAGCAGCTTAGATAGGTACAGTGAGACTTTCTTT.

This clone was observed once. The chain combines TRBV28 with TRBJ1-1; TRBD1 is a possible D gene (5 bases). The germline gives CDR1 MDHEN, CDR2 SYDVKM. CDR3 length: 12 amino acids. V was pared by 5 bases and J by 7 bases, with 11 bases between. The CDR3 coding sequence is TGTGCCAGCAGTCCAAGGGGTTTTGAAGCTTTCTTT. Encoded protein: CASSPRGFEAFF.

The chain joins TRBV11-3 to TRBJ2-7; 7 nucleotides align to TRBD1. The germline CDR1 and CDR2 sequences are SGHNT and YENEEA. V gave up 4 bases and J gave up 4 bases; unmatched junction bases: 16. There are 17 residues in the CDR3. The chain's CDR3 is CASSSLRRNGDSYEQYF. CDR3 sequence (DNA): TGTGCCAGCAGCTCGTTACGCCGTAACGGGGACAGTTACGAGCAGTACTTC. Full variable domain (remainder filled in from reference TRBV11-3 and TRBJ2-7): EAGVVQSPRYKIIEKKQPVAFWCNPISGHNTLYWYLQNLGQGPELLIRYENEEAVDDSQLPKDRFSAERLKGVDSTLKIQPAELGDSAVYLCASSSLRRNGDSYEQYFGPGTRLTVT.

This clone was seen a single time. The chain joins TRBV21-1 to TRBJ2-5; TRBD1 is taken as the D call from the table, unchecked against the DNA. TRBV21-1 is flagged as a pseudogene. The CDR3 runs to 17 residues. The CDR3 loop reads CASSKGFGDRVIETQYF. DNA of the CDR3: TGTGCCAGCAGCAAAGGGTTCGGGGACAGGGTAATAGAGACCCAGTACTTC.

The J gene is TRBJ1-2, the V gene TRBV19; 10 bases are a match to TRBD1. The CDR3 has 15 residues. Per germline, CDR1 LNHDA and CDR2 SQIVND (reference sequence). With 8 bases clipped from V and 0 bases from J, the junction kept 6 bases outside the gene matches. Here the CDR3 reads CASRQGAVSNYGYTF. In DNA form, the CDR3 reads TGTGCCAGTCGACAGGGGGCGGTTTCTAACTATGGCTACACCTTC.

This clone has a single count. The chain couples TRBV18 to TRBJ2-7, with 9 bases lining up with TRBD1. With V trimmed by 6 bases and J by 3 bases, 18 bases remained unmatched. The CDR3 sequence is 18 residues long. Germline V gene lookup returns CDR1 KGHSH and CDR2 LQKENI. This CDR3 reads CASSRSGTGREWDYEQYF. CDR3 nucleotide sequence: TGTGCCAGCTCTCGGTCCGGGACAGGGAGGGAGTGGGACTACGAGCAGTACTTC.

The chain joins TRBV9 to TRBJ2-7, with no clear D. CDR3 size: 14 residues. V was shortened by 2 bases and J by 6 bases, with 15 bases between the two germline ends. From germline, CDR1 is SGDLS and CDR2 YYNGEE. The CDR3 protein is CASSVRTERSEQYF. The CDR3 coding sequence is TGTGCCAGCAGCGTGCGGACGGAACGGAGCGAGCAGTACTTC.

The chain links TRBV18 to TRBJ2-5; D is uncertain. This CDR3 spans 14 amino acids. V dropped 3 bases and J dropped 2 bases, with 10 bases sitting between them. Germline assignment: CDR1 KGHSH and CDR2 LQKENI. The CDR3 spells CASSPLAVQETQYF. CDR3 coding DNA: TGTGCCAGCTCACCCTTGGCAGTTCAAGAGACCCAGTACTTC.

CDR3 in amino acids: CASSYRDQNTEAFF. In nucleotides, the CDR3 is TGTGCCAGCAGTTATCGGGACCAGAACACTGAAGCTTTCTTT. The V call is TRBV6-5, the J call TRBJ1-1, with a weak D call TRBD1 (5 bases). The V and J ends lost 3 bases and 1 base respectively, with 9 bases between them. The CDR3 length is 14 residues. Germline V CDR1 and CDR2: MNHEY, SVGAGI.

J is TRBJ2-2 and V is TRBV27; 8 bases are a match to TRBD1. This CDR3 comprises 15 residues. V lost 4 bases, J lost 4 bases, and 5 bases stayed unmatched. CDR1 and CDR2 (germline): MNHEY, SMNVEV (reference sequence). CDR3 sequence reads: CASSSTGVGTGELFF. The CDR3 region has the DNA TGTGCCAGCAGTTCGACAGGGGTCGGCACCGGGGAGCTGTTTTTT.

This clone showed up just a few times. The V gene is TRBV19, the J gene TRBJ2-3; TRBD1 aligns across 9 bases. V shed 0 bases, J shed 6 bases, and the junction held 13 bases outside the gene matches. Germline V gene sequence: CDR1 LNHDA, CDR2 SQIVND (reference sequence). This CDR3 is 18 amino acids long. CDR3 in amino acids: CASSIDSSGQGRVDTQYF. DNA for the CDR3: TGTGCCAGTAGTATAGACTCCTCAGGACAGGGGAGAGTGGATACGCAGTATTTT.